These 13 T cell receptor beta chains originate from one sample sequenced in a study of human T cells and chemical hapten exposure. One entry per CDR3 protein results from TCRdb running MiXCR on the RACE reads. The top ten hold 2% to 2.5% of the sample, which has about 96,000 distinct CDR3 sequences, about 9.3% seen once. The time point denotes: patch test 2, 6 weeks after DPC sensitization. The treatment here: therapeutic diphenylcyclopropenone sensitization with weekly scalp DPC. Sequencing used whole blood, obtained in connection with sensitization to the hapten diphenylcyclopropenone (DPC). The receptors derive from a woman between 40 and 50 years old with alopecia areata. Some clones in this sample may be carry-over from other donors' samples.

In its sample, this clonotype was seen a few times. The V gene is TRBV20-1, the J gene TRBJ1-3; 8 nucleotides line up with TRBD1. Germline trimming cut 0 bases from V and 5 bases from J; bases unmatched to any gene: 6. Looked up from germline, CDR1 is DFQATT and CDR2 is SNEGSKA (reference sequence). The CDR3 covers 15 residues. The CDR3 nucleotides read TGCAGTGCTAGAGATCCGAGACAGGGGAGAAACACCATATATTTT. Protein sequence: CSARDPRQGRNTIYF.

The rearrangement links TRBV7-2 to TRBJ2-5; weak D call: TRBD1 (6 bases). CDR3 length: 16 amino acids. The ends were cut back, 4 bases at V and 4 bases at J, with 19 bases in the middle. Germline assignment: CDR1 SGHTA and CDR2 FQGNSA. CDR3 region: CASSSAWGPSGETQYF. In nucleotides, the CDR3 is TGTGCCAGCAGCTCTGCTTGGGGGCCCTCGGGAGAGACCCAGTACTTC.

The table lists this clonotype with many counts. The genes are TRBV28 and TRBJ2-7; D gene uncertain. This CDR3 comprises 12 residues. The ends were cut back, 4 bases at V and 3 bases at J, with 7 bases in the middle. Per germline, CDR1 MDHEN and CDR2 SYDVKM. The CDR3 DNA reads TGTGCCAGCAGTTCCAGCCGCTACGAGCAGTACTTC. Residues: CASSSSRYEQYF. Complete variable domain (other parts from reference TRBV28 and TRBJ2-7): DVKVTQSSRYLVKRTGEKVFLECVQDMDHENMFWYRQDPGLGLRLIYFSYDVKMKEKGDIPEGYSVSREKKERFSLILESASTNQTSMYLCASSSSRYEQYFGPGTRLTVT.

V and J are TRBV30 and TRBJ1-4; 7 nucleotides agree with TRBD1. From germline, CDR1 is GTSNPN and CDR2 SVGIG (reference sequence). V lost 2 bases to trimming and J lost 14 bases; unmatched junction nucleotides: 11. The CDR3 spans 13 residues. DNA of the CDR3: TGTGCCTGGAGTCAACGCGTGACAGGGAATCTGTTTTTT. As protein: CAWSQRVTGNLFF.

The chain employs TRBV3-1 and TRBJ2-5; 7 nucleotides line up with TRBD1. Germline V gene lookup returns CDR1 LGHDT and CDR2 YNNKEL (reference sequence). The CDR3 has 15 residues. V lost 4 bases and J lost 4; bases outside the gene matches: 9. CDR3 sequence reads: CASSPTFRGPETQYF. The CDR3, as DNA: TGTGCCAGCAGCCCGACTTTTAGGGGGCCAGAGACCCAGTACTTC.

The V gene is TRBV7-8, the J gene TRBJ1-2; D perhaps matches TRBD1 (6 bases). Trimming removed 0 bases from V and 8 bases from J, with 10 bases in between. Per the germline V gene, CDR1 is SGHVS and CDR2 is FQNEAQ. The CDR3 runs 13 residues. CDR3 residues: CASSLAGAGGYTF. The CDR3 DNA is TGTGCCAGCAGCTTAGCGGGGGCAGGAGGCTACACCTTC.

The chain joins TRBV29-1 to TRBJ1-1; D not certain. The V gene's germline CDR1 is SQVTM and CDR2 ANQGSEA. The CDR3 extends over 12 amino acids. The V end was cut by 4 bases, the J end by 4 bases, with 10 bases between. The DNA of the CDR3 is TGCAGCGTTGTCGGAGCTTCCACTGAAGCTTTCTTT. Protein sequence: CSVVGASTEAFF.

The rearrangement links TRBV19 to TRBJ2-1, with 10 bases identical to TRBD2. In germline, CDR1 is LNHDA, CDR2 SQIVND (reference sequence). After removal of 4 bases from V and 12 bases from J, the junction contained 6 bases not matched to a gene. This CDR3 contains 13 residues. CDR3 sequence: CASSNLAGDRQFF. CDR3 sequence (DNA): TGTGCCAGTAGTAACCTAGCGGGAGACCGGCAGTTCTTC.

This clonotype has just a few counts. The CDR3 protein is CSVDPSGTEETQYF. The DNA for the CDR3 is TGCAGCGTTGATCCCTCCGGGACCGAAGAGACCCAGTACTTC. V usage is TRBV29-1 and J usage is TRBJ2-5, with D possibly being TRBD1 or TRBD2 (5 bases each). Germline V gene data show CDR1 as SQVTM and CDR2 as ANQGSEA. The germline V and J ends were trimmed by 3 bases and 3 bases, with 14 bases remaining between them. The CDR3 sequence is 14 residues long.

The chain carries TRBV12-3 or TRBV12-4 and TRBJ2-5; 7 nucleotides agree with TRBD2. Trimming took 11 bases from V and 4 from J; bases not matched to a gene: 10. The CDR3 length is 13 residues. CDR3 DNA: TGTGCCCTCGATCCGGGACTACCAGAGACCCAGTACTTC. Translating gives CALDPGLPETQYF.

The chain couples TRBV7-2 to TRBJ2-5; TRBD2 aligns across 9 bases. Trimming cost V 5 bases and J 4 bases; bases outside gene matches: 5. There are 14 residues in the CDR3. Germline CDR1 reads SGHTA; CDR2 reads FQGNSA. The CDR3 DNA follows: TGTGCCAGCAGCAAGGGACTAGCTACAGAGACCCAGTACTTC. Residues: CASSKGLATETQYF.

This chain links TRBV28 with TRBJ1-1, with D hard to call. The CDR3 spans 17 residues. From germline, CDR1 is MDHEN and CDR2 SYDVKM. V shed 3 bases and J shed 3 bases, with 20 bases lying between them. The CDR3 reads CASSFARRVGRDTEAFF. The CDR3, as DNA: TGTGCCAGCAGTTTCGCCCGGCGAGTTGGGCGGGACACTGAAGCTTTCTTT.

The genes are TRBV7-3 and TRBJ1-2, with 9 bases that match TRBD1. The CDR3 is 13 amino acids. The V and J ends lost 5 bases and 5 bases, in that order; junction bases with no gene match: 3. CDR1 SGHTA and CDR2 FQGTGA come from the germline V gene. CDR3 nucleotide sequence: TGTGCCAGCAGCATGACAGGGGGTTATGGCTACACCTTC. As protein: CASSMTGGYGYTF.